This T cell receptor (beta chain) emerged from a study of blood T cell repertoires in COVID-19. Study at large: T cells, B-cell-depleted T cells, or PBMCs provided the cDNA or gDNA that served as material.

How the authors handled the data: Amplifying reference gene primers gave estimates of nucleated cell counts. Clones were read by immunoSEQ multiplex PCR, and TCRdb kept only the in-frame ones, dropping some. Clone size and the V and J calls come from that table; the DNA yielded D and trimming. The sample lists about 210,000 clones, over 75% occurring once. Those enrolled in Seattle joined during active infection and were followed longitudinally afterward. V dropped 3 bases and J dropped 5; count of bases not matched to a gene: 6. This CDR3 has 14 amino acids. Germline CDR1 reads MNHEY; CDR2 reads SVGAGI.

The J gene is TRBJ1-2, the V gene TRBV6-5; 7 nucleotides align to TRBD1. The sequence was collected from a man aged 50 to 59 with COVID-19, enrolled during active disease. Sequences were obtained from peripheral blood. The CDR3 DNA reads TGTGCCAGCAGTTATGACAGGGAGTGGTATGGCTACACCTTC. Its translation: CASSYDREWYGYTF.